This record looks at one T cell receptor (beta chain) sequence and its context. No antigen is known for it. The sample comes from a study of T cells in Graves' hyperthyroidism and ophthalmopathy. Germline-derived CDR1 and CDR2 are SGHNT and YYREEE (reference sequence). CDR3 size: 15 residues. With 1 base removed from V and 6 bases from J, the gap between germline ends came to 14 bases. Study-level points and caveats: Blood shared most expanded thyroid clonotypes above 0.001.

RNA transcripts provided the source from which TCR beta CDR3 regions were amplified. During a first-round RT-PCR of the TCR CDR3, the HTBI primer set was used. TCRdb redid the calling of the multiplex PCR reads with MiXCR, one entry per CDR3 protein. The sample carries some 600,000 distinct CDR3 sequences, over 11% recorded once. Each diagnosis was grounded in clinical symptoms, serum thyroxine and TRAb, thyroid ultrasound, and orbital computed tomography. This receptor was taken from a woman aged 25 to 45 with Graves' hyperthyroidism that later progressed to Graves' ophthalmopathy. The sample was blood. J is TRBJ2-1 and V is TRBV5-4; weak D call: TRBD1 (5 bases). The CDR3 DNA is TGTGCCAGCAGCTTGAGAACAGGATCACGCAATGAGCAGTTCTTC. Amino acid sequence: CASSLRTGSRNEQFF. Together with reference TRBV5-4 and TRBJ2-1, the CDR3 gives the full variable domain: ETGVTQSPTHLIKTRGQQVTLRCSSQSGHNTVSWYQQALGQGPQFIFQYYREEENGRGNFPPRFSGLQFPNYSSELNVNALELDDSALYLCASSLRTGSRNEQFFGPGTRLTVL.